The next 20 T cell receptor beta chains were all read from a single sample in a study of blood T cell repertoires in COVID-19. The assay was immunoSEQ multiplex PCR, and TCRdb's table has in-frame clones only and misses some. The sample carries some 220,000 clones, roughly 85% recorded once. Input material: peripheral blood. These receptors came from a woman younger than 30 who had recovered from COVID-19.

The chain employs TRBV10-3 and TRBJ2-5; 8 bases map to TRBD2. With V trimmed by 6 bases and J by 5 bases, 8 bases remained unmatched. Germline assignment: CDR1 ENHRY and CDR2 SYGVKD. This CDR3 region has 14 residues. The CDR3 sequence is CAISSGGGRETQYF. CDR3 DNA sequence: TGTGCCATCAGCTCCGGTGGCGGGAGGGAGACCCAGTACTTC.

At least ten counts were recorded for this clone. The rearrangement links TRBV6-2 or TRBV6-3 to TRBJ2-3; TRBD2 matches 8 bases. This CDR3 contains 15 residues. The germline V gene encodes CDR1 MNHEY and CDR2 SVGEGT. V lost 4 bases to trimming and J lost 0 bases; unmatched junction nucleotides: 3. The CDR3 nucleotides are TGTGCCAGCAGTTCGGGAGGGGCTAGCACAGATACGCAGTATTTT. Protein sequence: CASSSGGASTDTQYF.

CDR3 loop: CASTGGRGEAFF. The CDR3 coding sequence is TGTGCCAGCACTGGGGGCAGGGGTGAAGCTTTCTTT. The chain carries TRBV25-1 and TRBJ1-1, with a tentative D call TRBD1 (6 bases). CDR1 is MGHDK and CDR2 is SYGVNS in the germline V gene. This CDR3 spans 12 amino acids. V lost 7 bases and J 7 bases, leaving 13 bases between the germline ends.

The chain carries TRBV4-3 and TRBJ1-1, with D hard to call. The CDR3 covers 11 residues. Germline V CDR1 and CDR2: LGHNA, YSLEER. The V and J ends lost 4 bases and 10 bases respectively, with 10 bases between them. The CDR3 DNA reads as TGCGCCAGCAGCCCCGGGGAGGGAGCTTTCTTT. Translation: CASSPGEGAFF.

The chain recombines TRBV18 with TRBJ1-5, with D unclear. Germline V CDR1 and CDR2: KGHSH, LQKENI. Trimming pared 3 bases from V and 1 base from J, leaving 4 bases between. CDR3 length: 13 amino acids. The CDR3 is CASSPSSNQPQHF. The DNA for the CDR3 is TGTGCCAGCTCACCTTCAAGCAATCAGCCCCAGCATTTT.

The rearrangement uses TRBV11-2 and TRBJ1-1; D call uncertain. The V gene lost 2 bases and the J gene lost 6 bases, with 10 bases spanning the gap. The CDR3 runs to 13 residues. Germline assignment: CDR1 SGHAT and CDR2 FQNNGV. CDR3 nucleotide sequence: TGTGCCAGCAGCTTATTTCTGGCCGCTGAAGCTTTCTTT. Translation gives CASSLFLAAEAFF.

J is TRBJ2-7 and V is TRBV5-5; D call uncertain. Germline assignment: CDR1 SGHKS and CDR2 YYEKEE (reference sequence). CDR3 length: 12 amino acids. V lost 1 base and J lost 5, with 7 bases in between. The CDR3 region has the DNA TGTGCCAGCAGCTTGTACAGCAACGAGCAGTACTTC. It encodes CASSLYSNEQYF. Full variable domain (missing parts from reference TRBV5-5 and TRBJ2-7): DAGVTQSPTHLIKTRGQQVTLRCSPISGHKSVSWYQQVLGQGPQFIFQYYEKEERGRGNFPDRFSARQFPNYSSELNVNALLLGDSALYLCASSLYSNEQYFGPGTRLTVT.

This clone was counted once. The chain carries TRBV10-2 and TRBJ2-1, with TRBD2 matching over 9 bases. With V trimmed by 7 bases and J by 6 bases, 4 bases remained unmatched. The CDR3 length is 13 residues. CDR1 WSHSY and CDR2 SAAADI come from the germline V gene. DNA of the CDR3: TGCGCCAGCAAATTTAGCGGGAGCAATGAGCAGTTCTTC. This translates into CASKFSGSNEQFF.

The CDR3 protein is CAISPGGDQYF. CDR3 DNA sequence: TGTGCCATCAGCCCAGGGGGCGATCAGTACTTC. V usage is TRBV10-3 and J usage is TRBJ2-7; 8 nucleotides agree with TRBD1. Germline CDR1 reads ENHRY; CDR2 reads SYGVKD. J gave up 10 bases and V 6 bases, and 5 bases lay outside the gene matches. The CDR3 has 11 amino acids.

About this clone: The germline gene is not matched at one end of the junction; a read error may be the cause. This chain links TRBV19 with TRBJ2-1; 7 bases are a match to TRBD1. CDR1 is LNHDA, CDR2 SQIVND, per germline (reference sequence). The CDR3 covers 13 residues. The DNA for the CDR3 is TGTGCCAGTAGTACCCCTCCCCGGGACAGAGTACTCTTC. Its protein is CASSTPPRDRVLF.

The chain has TRBV6-2 or TRBV6-3 and TRBJ2-7, with 8 bases aligning to TRBD1. There are 13 residues in the CDR3. The germline CDR1 and CDR2 sequences are MNHEY and SVGEGT. With V trimmed by 4 bases and J by 7 bases, 6 bases remained unmatched. The CDR3 DNA sequence: TGTGCCAGCAGTTGGACAGGGAAAAGGGAGCAGTACTTC. This encodes CASSWTGKREQYF.

Here the CDR3 DNA reads TGTGCCAGCAGCTCCCGGACTAGCGGGGATAGCGGCTACACCTTC. Protein: CASSSRTSGDSGYTF. This chain uses TRBV25-1 with TRBJ1-2; D is unresolved. V lost 6 bases and J lost 8, with 22 bases in between. CDR1 and CDR2 (germline): MGHDK, SYGVNS. This CDR3 has 15 amino acids.

V gene TRBV19 combines with J gene TRBJ1-2, with TRBD1 matching over 8 bases. Germline V lookup: CDR1 LNHDA, CDR2 SQIVND (reference sequence). J was trimmed by 5 bases and V by 3 bases; bases with no gene match: 5. There are 14 residues in the CDR3. Here the CDR3 DNA reads TGTGCCAGTAGTATCAGGACAGGGAAATATGGCTACACCTTC. Protein sequence: CASSIRTGKYGYTF.

V gene TRBV7-2 combines with J gene TRBJ2-3; TRBD2 agrees at 10 bases. V shed 4 bases, J shed 3 bases, and the junction held 10 bases outside the gene matches. Per the germline V gene, CDR1 is SGHTA and CDR2 is FQGNSA. The CDR3 runs 17 residues. CDR3 amino acids: CASSSPVAGGVTDTQYF. DNA of the CDR3: TGTGCCAGCAGCTCCCCGGTAGCGGGAGGAGTAACAGATACGCAGTATTTT.

The chain links TRBV19 to TRBJ2-1; TRBD2 aligns across 13 bases. The germline V gene encodes CDR1 LNHDA and CDR2 SQIVND (reference sequence). Trimming removed 6 bases from V and 4 bases from J; junction bases left unmatched: 3. The length of the CDR3 is 15 residues. The CDR3 region has the DNA TGTGCCAGTAGGCTGACTAGCGGGAGGTACAATGAGCAGTTCTTC. Translating gives CASRLTSGRYNEQFF.

This chain connects TRBV24-1 to TRBJ2-3, with 14 nucleotides matching TRBD2. Germline CDR1 KGHDR, CDR2 SFDVKD. The CDR3 totals 16 residues. V lost 2 bases to trimming and J lost 6 bases; unmatched junction nucleotides: 3. For the CDR3, the DNA is TGTGCCACCAGTGATTGGACTAGCGGGAGGCGTGATACGCAGTATTTT. Its protein product is CATSDWTSGRRDTQYF.

In its sample, this clone was seen once. The CDR3 DNA reads TGCGCCAGCAGCACTCGGACAGGCTACGAGCAGTACTTC. It specifies CASSTRTGYEQYF. The chain uses TRBV5-1 and TRBJ2-7; 7 bases line up with TRBD1. The V segment lost 4 bases and the J segment 3 bases; nucleotides outside the gene matches: 4. The V gene's germline CDR1 is SGHRS and CDR2 YFSETQ. This CDR3 is built from 13 residues.

This chain connects TRBV30 to TRBJ2-7; 11 bases match TRBD2. Germline assignment: CDR1 GTSNPN and CDR2 SVGIG (reference sequence). CDR3 length: 14 residues. V was pared by 2 bases and J by 6 bases, with 6 bases of the junction left unmatched. The CDR3 DNA sequence: TGTGCCTGGAGTATCACTAGCGGGAGTACCGAGCAGTACTTC. The encoded protein is CAWSITSGSTEQYF.

V is TRBV3-1 (or the pseudogene TRBV3-2) and J is TRBJ2-3; tentatively, D is TRBD2 (6 bases). Looked up from germline, CDR1 is LGHDT and CDR2 is YNNKEL (reference sequence). V was clipped by 1 base and J by 0 bases, with 11 bases between them. CDR3 size: 16 residues. For the CDR3, the DNA is TGTGCCAGCAGCCAAGTCGGAGGGGACAGCACAGATACGCAGTATTTT. Protein: CASSQVGGDSTDTQYF.

The V and J genes are TRBV4-1 and TRBJ2-7; D perhaps matches TRBD1 (6 bases). This CDR3 is 17 amino acids long. V was clipped by 0 bases and J by 6 bases, with 21 bases between them. Per germline, CDR1 MGHRA and CDR2 YSYEKL. CDR3 bases: TGCGCCAGCAGCCAAGATAAAGGGACAATTCTGATTACCGAGCAGTACTTC. The encoded protein is CASSQDKGTILITEQYF.